This TCR beta chain was sequenced for a study of vaccination and CD4 T cells after COVID-19 (dated by TCRdb to the early 2020s). For context, the study as a whole: Convalescent patients had a positive SARS-CoV-2 result on nasal swab PCR, and of these patients, some 10 had mild disease and one had severe disease. The convalescent cohort comprised six males and four females, including two Hispanic individuals, seven Caucasians, two Asians and one multiracial person. Participants got two doses of the Pfizer-BioNTech BNT162b2 vaccine (n=8) or two doses of the Moderna mRNA-1273 vaccine (n=2). Post-COVID blood samples were collected from convalescent patients a median of roughly 100 days after diagnosis, with a range of about 35 to 180 days. Post-vaccine blood samples were taken a median of 72 days after the second vaccine dose, with a range of about 12 to 250 days. The cultures were stimulated with overlapping spike peptide pools from SARS-CoV-2 and from the common cold coronaviruses HCoV-NL63, HCoV-OC43 and HCoV-229E. In control cultures, a CEFX viral epitope pool was used as positive control, an HIV-1 Nef peptide pool was used as negative control, or no peptide was added. In around ten COVID-19 convalescent patients and a handful of infection-naive healthy vaccine recipients, the spike-specific CD4+ TCR repertoire before mRNA vaccination was compared with the repertoire after mRNA vaccination. The research as a whole found: Nearly all vaccine-specific clones in convalescent patients (304 of 307) were mono-reactive for SARS-CoV-2 spike rather than cross-reactive with common cold coronaviruses. The study included relatively few convalescent patients and did not analyze early timepoints after natural infection. Among convalescent patients, a median around 83% of the SARS-CoV-2-reactive clones seen after vaccination appeared only after vaccination, which suggests priming specific to the vaccine. Although the median number of SARS-CoV-2-reactive clonotypes went up from 20 to 25 after infection to 38 after vaccination, the increase was not significant.

This clonotype came up a few times. It lacks a known antigen. No qualities accompany the bases; no much larger clone lies one base away. From the cysteine through the phenylalanine, the CDR3 covers 12 amino acids. The DNA shown is the 36-base CDR3, in frame from base 1. Germline trimming: 4 bases from V, 8 bases from J; junction bases outside gene matches: 2. The CDR1 and CDR2 encoded by the germline V gene are MNHNS and SASEGT. Interpreted using the paper, the treatment or condition label stands for: approximately nine-day PBMC culture with coronavirus spike peptide pools or control peptides (ViraFEST assay). The ViraFEST assay, used in the study, expanded antigen-specific T cells with peptide pools and then identified the expanded clonotypes through TCR sequencing. Positive SARS-CoV-2 PCR tests in the convalescent patients dated from March to December 2020, before Alpha, Beta and Delta variants emerged in the United States. Under 2.5 million PBMCs per well were cultured in IMDM with approximately 4.9% human AB serum and approximately 9.1 IU/ml IL-2, plus 10 ug/ml peptide pools. On days 3 and 7, half of the culture medium was replaced with fresh IL-2-containing medium. Once the cells had been in culture for around 10 days, the EasySep CD4+ T cell isolation kit was used to isolate CD4+ T cells by negative selection. Ficoll-Paque Plus gradient centrifugation was used to isolate PBMCs from whole blood, and the isolated PBMCs were then either used fresh or cryopreserved at -140C. Culture conditions were generally each tested in triplicate wells.

The library was obtained by PCR. TCR sequencing of DNA from cultured CD4+ T cells used the Oncomine TCR Beta short-read assay at the Johns Hopkins FTIC core. Genomic DNA was extracted from the cultured CD4+ T cells with the QIAamp micro DNA kit. Oncomine TCR Beta libraries made from cultured CD4+ T cells were pooled using unique dual indexes and sequenced on an Illumina iSeq 100. Processing in the source paper ran as follows. Non-productive sequences were removed, and CDR3s not starting with C, not ending with F or W, or shorter than 7 amino acids were discarded. Antigen-specific clonotypes were identified with the MANAFEST web application by comparing peptide-stimulated wells with reference and other culture wells. To be called positive, a clone needed an FDR below 0.05, an odds ratio above 5, and a productive frequency above 0.1% in at least two of three replicate wells. A clonotype was classed as cross-reactive if the clonotype showed significant expansion both in SARS-CoV-2 spike wells and in at least one common cold coronavirus spike condition. Using R version 3.6.1, CDR3 homology was evaluated through Levenshtein distances (stringdist) along with unrooted phylogenetic trees (ape). TCRdb ran its own pipeline on the public reads, namely fastp trimming at Q25 and MiXCR clone calling, and kept in-frame beta chains. Identical CDR3 protein sequences are pooled into one entry, listed with their most common genes and DNA. Here the V and J calls rest on TCRdb's processing, not on the authors' analysis. This sample gives approximately 3,200 distinct CDR3 sequences in total; approximately 24% of them show up just once. The ten most abundant clones make up around 55% of the sample.

The TCR sequence derives from a human donor who had recovered from COVID-19. Recombination connected TRBV6-1 to TRBJ2-1, and TRBD2 matches 7 of the central bases. The sequenced sample was CD4+ T cells from blood, cultured in vitro, obtained after SARS-CoV-2 vaccination. DNA sequence: TGTGCCAGCAGTGGGACTAGATATGAGCAGTTCTTC. Its protein product is CASSGTRYEQFF.